This passage covers 32 T cell receptor beta chains from one sample sequenced in a study of siplizumab effects on memory and regulatory T cells. Some clones are missing from TCRdb's copy, which holds only in-frame ones; the method was immunoSEQ multiplex PCR. The sample yields 80,000 to 130,000 clones, 91% seen once. The sequenced sample consisted of CD4+ T cells sorted from blood. The receptor source for this set is a human donor in good health. Some clones in this sample may be carry-over from other donors' samples.

The rearrangement uses TRBV6-6 and TRBJ2-7; TRBD1 is a possible D gene (6 bases). V lost 4 bases and J lost 0, with 16 bases in between. Germline CDR1 reads MNHNY; CDR2 reads SVGAGI (reference sequence). There are 16 residues in the CDR3. The CDR3 spells CASSSTGHPVSYEQYF. In DNA form, the CDR3 reads TGTGCCAGCAGTTCCACGGGACACCCTGTCTCCTACGAGCAGTACTTC.

The chain carries TRBV18 and TRBJ2-3; TRBD1 matches 9 bases. The V segment lost 3 bases and the J segment 2 bases; nucleotides outside the gene matches: 15. Germline CDR1 and CDR2: KGHSH and LQKENI. This CDR3 region has 19 residues. CDR3 coding DNA: TGTGCCAGCTCACCGCGACAGGGGGAGGCGAGCGGGTTCACAGATACGCAGTATTTT. Amino acid sequence: CASSPRQGEASGFTDTQYF. Together with reference TRBV18 and TRBJ2-3, the CDR3 gives the full variable domain: NAGVMQNPRHLVRRRGQEARLRCSPMKGHSHVYWYRQLPEEGLKFMVYLQKENIIDESGMPKERFSAEFPKEGPSILRIQQVVRGDSAAYFCASSPRQGEASGFTDTQYFGPGTRLTVL.

The V and J genes are TRBV2 and TRBJ2-2; D is possibly TRBD2 (6 bases). Germline-derived CDR1 and CDR2 are SNHLY and FYNNEI. This CDR3 has 15 residues. Trimming removed 10 bases from V and 1 base from J, with 16 bases in between. CDR3 in DNA: TGTGCCACCCACCTTGCGGGACTGAACACCGGGGAGCTGTTTTTT. As protein: CATHLAGLNTGELFF. The full variable domain, completed using reference TRBV2 and TRBJ2-2, is EPEVTQTPSHQVTQMGQEVILRCVPISNHLYFYWYRQILGQKVEFLVSFYNNEISEKSEIFDDQFSVERPDGSNFTLKIRSTKLEDSAMYFCATHLAGLNTGELFFGEGSRLTVL.

This sequence joins TRBV7-2 and TRBJ1-2, with 11 bases that match TRBD1. Germline V CDR1 and CDR2: SGHTA, FQGNSA. Trimming took 5 bases from V and 8 from J; bases not matched to a gene: 19. The length of the CDR3 is 18 residues. The CDR3 is CASSPSSGTGGYLGGYTF. The CDR3 nucleotides are TGTGCCAGCAGCCCCTCCTCCGGGACAGGGGGATATCTCGGAGGCTACACCTTC.

Turning to this clone: One end of the junction fails to match germline, which may point to a read error. The CDR3 DNA follows: TGTGCTAGCAGCTTGGGGTGGAACACTGAAGCTTTCTTT. Translated, it gives CASSLGWNTEAFF. V usage is TRBV7-7 and J usage is TRBJ1-1; no reliable D call. This CDR3 spans 13 amino acids. Germline loops: CDR1 SSHAT, CDR2 FNYEAQ (reference sequence).

This clone has only one observation. The genes are TRBV18 and TRBJ1-5; unclear D gene. This CDR3 spans 13 amino acids. Trimming took 3 bases from V and 3 from J, leaving 6 bases between them. CDR1 is KGHSH and CDR2 is LQKENI in the germline V gene. CDR3 coding DNA: TGTGCCAGCTCACCGCATATCAATCAGCCCCAGCATTTT. Its translation is CASSPHINQPQHF. Looking up the rest from reference TRBV18 and TRBJ1-5 gives the full variable domain: NAGVMQNPRHLVRRRGQEARLRCSPMKGHSHVYWYRQLPEEGLKFMVYLQKENIIDESGMPKERFSAEFPKEGPSILRIQQVVRGDSAAYFCASSPHINQPQHFGDGTRLSIL.

The V gene is TRBV2, the J gene TRBJ2-2, with D perhaps matching TRBD2 (6 bases). The CDR3 extends over 14 amino acids. The germline gives CDR1 SNHLY, CDR2 FYNNEI. V dropped 3 bases and J dropped 5 bases, with 10 bases sitting between them. CDR3 region: CASSETRKTGELFF. In DNA, the CDR3 is TGTGCCAGCAGTGAGACTAGAAAGACCGGGGAGCTGTTTTTT.

This chain connects TRBV28 to TRBJ2-7; 8 bases match TRBD2. V lost 6 bases, J lost 0 bases, and 7 bases stayed unmatched. The CDR3 has 15 residues. Per the germline V gene, CDR1 is MDHEN and CDR2 is SYDVKM. The CDR3 nucleotides read TGTGCCAGCAGAGACACCGGGAGGGGCTCCTACGAGCAGTACTTC. Encoded protein: CASRDTGRGSYEQYF. Full variable domain (missing parts from reference TRBV28 and TRBJ2-7): DVKVTQSSRYLVKRTGEKVFLECVQDMDHENMFWYRQDPGLGLRLIYFSYDVKMKEKGDIPEGYSVSREKKERFSLILESASTNQTSMYLCASRDTGRGSYEQYFGPGTRLTVT.

As concerns this clone: This CDR3 is also generated by other DNA sequences in the sample. The J gene is TRBJ2-5, the V gene TRBV5-1; 7 nucleotides agree with TRBD1. This CDR3 comprises 14 residues. V dropped 3 bases and J dropped 1; count of bases not matched to a gene: 3. Germline V gene lookup returns CDR1 SGHRS and CDR2 YFSETQ. CDR3 coding DNA: TGCGCCAGCAGCTCCGGGACAGTCCAAGAGACCCAGTACTTC. Translating gives CASSSGTVQETQYF. Filled out from reference TRBV5-1 and TRBJ2-5, the complete variable domain reads KAGVTQTPRYLIKTRGQQVTLSCSPISGHRSVSWYQQTPGQGLQFLFEYFSETQRNKGNFPGRFSGRQFSNSRSEMNVSTLELGDSALYLCASSSGTVQETQYFGPGTRLLVL.

This chain joins TRBV6-5 and TRBJ1-4; D is ambiguous. Germline V gene sequence: CDR1 MNHEY, CDR2 SVGAGI. The CDR3 length is 15 residues. Trimming took 0 bases from V and 9 from J, leaving 14 bases between them. CDR3 bases: TGTGCCAGCAGTTACTCTTCCATTACTAGGCAAAAACTGTTTTTT. Translation: CASSYSSITRQKLFF.

This rearrangement joins TRBV4-2 to TRBJ2-3; no clear D. The V gene's germline CDR1 is LGHNA and CDR2 YNFKEQ. CDR3 length: 15 residues. Trimming cost V 0 bases and J 1 base, with 8 bases left between them. The DNA of the CDR3 is TGTGCCAGCAGCCAAGATTGGGCTCGCACAGATACGCAGTATTTT. Translated: CASSQDWARTDTQYF.

The chain recombines TRBV14 with TRBJ1-2; 8 positions agree with TRBD1. V shed 4 bases and J 4 bases; nucleotides not matched to a gene: 2. Germline V gene lookup returns CDR1 SGHDN and CDR2 FVKESK. The CDR3 length is 13 residues. The CDR3 DNA reads TGTGCCAGCAGCCGAGGACAGGGCTATGGCTACACCTTC. This encodes CASSRGQGYGYTF.

The J gene is TRBJ1-6, the V gene TRBV7-6; the D is unclear. The CDR3 is 14 residues long. V lost 0 bases, J lost 6 bases, and 6 bases lay in between. Germline V gives CDR1 SGHVS, CDR2 FNYEAQ. CDR3 amino acids: CASSLARSNSPLHF. The DNA for the CDR3 is TGTGCCAGCAGCTTAGCGCGGAGTAATTCACCCCTCCACTTT. Supplemented by reference TRBV7-6 and TRBJ1-6, the full variable domain reads GAGVSQSPRYKVTKRGQDVALRCDPISGHVSLYWYRQALGQGPEFLTYFNYEAQQDKSGLPNDRFSAERPEGSISTLTIQRTEQRDSAMYRCASSLARSNSPLHFGNGTRLTVT.

This rearrangement joins TRBV2 to TRBJ2-5; TRBD1 aligns across 7 bases. The CDR3 length is 14 residues. The germline V gene has CDR1 SNHLY and CDR2 FYNNEI. V dropped 7 bases and J dropped 3; count of bases not matched to a gene: 8. The CDR3 reads CASNMGTEKETQYF. The CDR3 DNA is TGTGCCAGCAATATGGGGACAGAAAAAGAGACCCAGTACTTC.

The chain combines TRBV23-1 with TRBJ2-5, with 11 bases fitting TRBD2. TRBV23-1 is treated as an ORF (open reading frame) with a function not yet certain. This CDR3 spans 16 amino acids. V shed 0 bases, J shed 4 bases, and the junction held 4 bases outside the gene matches. CDR3 residues: CASSQSTSGSSETQYF. CDR3 DNA sequence: TGCGCCAGCAGTCAATCCACTAGCGGGAGCTCAGAGACCCAGTACTTC.

V usage is TRBV7-2 and J usage is TRBJ2-3; no clear D gene. V dropped 7 bases and J dropped 1 base, with 12 bases sitting between them. The CDR3 has 14 amino acids. Per the germline V gene, CDR1 is SGHTA and CDR2 is FQGNSA. The CDR3 region is CASTLSLGTDTQYF. CDR3 bases: TGTGCCAGCACGCTTTCGCTAGGCACAGATACGCAGTATTTT.

The V and J genes are TRBV6-1 and TRBJ2-5; 9 positions match TRBD1. The length of the CDR3 is 14 residues. V shed 5 bases and J 5 bases; nucleotides not matched to a gene: 6. The V gene's germline CDR1 is MNHNS and CDR2 SASEGT. CDR3 region: CASSIQGAWETQYF. The CDR3 DNA sequence: TGTGCCAGCAGTATACAGGGGGCGTGGGAGACCCAGTACTTC.

This clone was observed a few times. The rearrangement links TRBV7-9 to TRBJ2-3; 8 positions match TRBD2. Germline V lookup: CDR1 SEHNR, CDR2 FQNEAQ (reference sequence). The J segment lost 8 bases and the V segment lost 3 bases, leaving 13 bases of the junction unmatched. The CDR3 contains 16 residues. The CDR3 DNA follows: TGTGCCAGCAGCTTCGATCCGGGAGGGGCGGGCAGTACGCAGTATTTT. It translates to CASSFDPGGAGSTQYF.

CDR3 residues: CASSGLSGFSSYEQYF. CDR3 bases: TGTGCCAGCAGTGGACTGAGCGGGTTCTCTTCCTACGAGCAGTACTTC. This chain joins TRBV6-1 and TRBJ2-7, with D possibly being TRBD2 (6 bases). The CDR3 runs 16 residues. Trimming removed 4 bases at V and 1 base at J, with 17 bases between. CDR1 is MNHNS and CDR2 is SASEGT in the germline V gene.

The chain combines TRBV2 with TRBJ2-2, with D possibly TRBD1 on 5 matching bases. Trimming removed 0 bases from V and 4 bases from J, with 24 bases in between. The germline V gene has CDR1 SNHLY and CDR2 FYNNEI. This CDR3 spans 20 amino acids. The CDR3 reads CASSEATWGGARRGTGELFF. CDR3 nucleotides: TGTGCCAGCAGTGAAGCTACGTGGGGCGGAGCGAGACGTGGCACCGGGGAGCTGTTTTTT. Complete variable domain (other parts from reference TRBV2 and TRBJ2-2): EPEVTQTPSHQVTQMGQEVILRCVPISNHLYFYWYRQILGQKVEFLVSFYNNEISEKSEIFDDQFSVERPDGSNFTLKIRSTKLEDSAMYFCASSEATWGGARRGTGELFFGEGSRLTVL.

V is TRBV7-9 and J is TRBJ2-5; D is perhaps TRBD1 or TRBD2 (5 bases each). Trimming shortened V by 4 bases and J by 3 bases, and 18 bases separated the two germline ends. CDR1 and CDR2 (germline): SEHNR, FQNEAQ (reference sequence). This CDR3 is built from 16 residues. In DNA form, the CDR3 reads TGTGCCAGCAGCTACCGGGACCCCCTTGGGGAAGAGACCCAGTACTTC. This codes for CASSYRDPLGEETQYF.

The gene calls are TRBV7-9 and TRBJ1-2, with 8 nucleotides matching TRBD1. The junction had 10 bases not matched to a gene; V was cut back by 5 bases and J by 2 bases. Germline CDR1 SEHNR, CDR2 FQNEAQ (reference sequence). The length of the CDR3 is 16 residues. This CDR3 reads CASSPDRVPRNYGYTF. DNA of the CDR3: TGTGCCAGCAGCCCGGACAGGGTTCCCCGCAACTATGGCTACACCTTC.

The chain employs TRBV15 and TRBJ2-3, with D maybe TRBD2 (5 bases). This CDR3 is built from 17 residues. V lost 0 bases and J 1 base, leaving 14 bases between the germline ends. CDR1 and CDR2 (germline): LNHNV, YYDKDF (reference sequence). CDR3 amino acids: CATSRDSPRDRTDTQYF. As DNA, the CDR3 is TGTGCCACCAGCAGAGACAGCCCCCGGGATCGCACAGATACGCAGTATTTT.

The chain links TRBV19 to TRBJ2-7, with D maybe TRBD2 (5 bases). CDR1 is LNHDA and CDR2 is SQIVND in the germline V gene (reference sequence). Trimming stripped 5 bases from V and 0 bases from J, with 14 bases between. CDR3 length: 15 residues. The CDR3 DNA sequence: TGTGCCAGTAGTGCCGGGATTCCGCACTCCTACGAGCAGTACTTC. This encodes CASSAGIPHSYEQYF.

The chain has TRBV5-3 and TRBJ2-1; 9 bases map to TRBD2. TRBV5-3 is labeled an ORF, and its function is uncertain. This CDR3 has 15 amino acids. V shed 2 bases and J 9 bases; nucleotides not matched to a gene: 9. The DNA for the CDR3 is TGTGCCAGAAGCTTACATGGGACTAGCCGTAGTGAGCAGTTCTTC. Amino acids: CARSLHGTSRSEQFF.

The chain uses TRBV7-3 and TRBJ1-1; D might be TRBD1 (6 bases). Trimming removed 2 bases from V and 0 bases from J, with 13 bases in between. The CDR3 runs 16 residues. CDR1 SGHTA and CDR2 FQGTGA come from the germline V gene. In DNA, the CDR3 is TGTGCCAGCAGCTTATTCGCACAGGGCCTGAACACTGAAGCTTTCTTT. Encoded protein: CASSLFAQGLNTEAFF.

The chain is built from TRBV7-9 and TRBJ1-1; 7 bases match TRBD1. V trimming: 0 bases; J trimming: 1 base; junction bases outside the gene matches: 5. This CDR3 region has 16 residues. CDR1 is SEHNR and CDR2 is FQNEAQ in the germline V gene (reference sequence). The chain's CDR3 is CASSLASGQSNTEAFF. In DNA form, the CDR3 reads TGTGCCAGCAGCTTAGCATCGGGACAGTCGAACACTGAAGCTTTCTTT.

A remark on this clone: The junction does not match germline at one end; this may be a read error. This chain uses TRBV7-7 with TRBJ1-2; D perhaps matches TRBD1 (5 bases). Germline V gene data show CDR1 as SSHAT and CDR2 as FNYEAQ (reference sequence). The CDR3 is 15 residues long. DNA of the CDR3: TGTGCTAGCACCCCGCTCCAGCAGGGCAACTATGGCTACACCTTC. It yields the protein CASTPLQQGNYGYTF.

The chain is built from TRBV6-6 and TRBJ1-2; D is ambiguous. Trimming left V 8 bases short and J 4 bases short, with 17 bases between. Germline CDR1 and CDR2: MNHNY and SVGAGI (reference sequence). The CDR3 has 14 amino acids. CDR3 DNA sequence: TGTGCCAGCCGAAAAGCGAAAACCGCCTATGGCTACACCTTC. Its protein is CASRKAKTAYGYTF.

The chain carries TRBV18 and TRBJ1-1, with D maybe TRBD1 (5 bases). Trimming left V 4 bases short and J 3 bases short, with 15 bases between. The CDR3 length is 15 residues. Germline CDR1 KGHSH, CDR2 LQKENI. The CDR3 region is CASSRRRGVDTEAFF. The CDR3 nucleotides read TGTGCCAGCTCACGCAGAAGGGGCGTTGACACTGAAGCTTTCTTT. The complete variable domain, with remaining parts taken from reference TRBV18 and TRBJ1-1, reads NAGVMQNPRHLVRRRGQEARLRCSPMKGHSHVYWYRQLPEEGLKFMVYLQKENIIDESGMPKERFSAEFPKEGPSILRIQQVVRGDSAAYFCASSRRRGVDTEAFFGQGTRLTVV.

The chain couples TRBV27 to TRBJ1-2; D may be TRBD1 (6 bases). Trimming stripped 0 bases from V and 0 bases from J, with 8 bases between. The CDR3 consists of 15 residues. Germline V gene lookup returns CDR1 MNHEY and CDR2 SMNVEV (reference sequence). For the CDR3, the DNA is TGTGCCAGCAGTTTATCGACAGGCACTAACTATGGCTACACCTTC. It yields the protein CASSLSTGTNYGYTF.

The chain is built from TRBV10-1 and TRBJ1-1; no firm D call. The CDR3 covers 12 residues. Germline CDR1 reads WNHNN; CDR2 reads SYGVQD (reference sequence). Trimming shortened V by 3 bases and J by 3 bases, and 5 bases separated the two germline ends. This CDR3 is CASSDQDTEAFF. DNA for the CDR3: TGCGCCAGCAGTGACCAAGACACTGAAGCTTTCTTT.